This T cell receptor (beta chain) derives from a study of cytomegalovirus exposure and HLA in healthy donors. This clone came up a few times. Primers: 60 Vbeta forward and 13 Jbeta reverse. Clones were read by immunoSEQ multiplex PCR, and TCRdb kept only the in-frame ones, dropping some. The data contain roughly 90,000 clones, approximately 84% of them seen just once; the ten biggest clones take up approximately 2.1%. Germline V gene data show CDR1 as MDHEN and CDR2 as SYDVKM. Between the trimmed V and J ends, which lost 4 bases and 15 bases, there was a span of 16 bases. The CDR3 totals 12 residues. The sample taken for sequencing was PBMCs. This clonotype was sampled from a man younger than 30 in good health and CMV-seronegative. This chain joins TRBV28 and TRBJ2-4, with a tentative D call TRBD1 (7 bases). The DNA of the CDR3 is TGTGCCAGCAGTTCCGGGGGCAGGGGGACGTACTTC. The encoded protein is CASSSGGRGTYF.